The T cell receptor (beta chain) described here comes from a study of shared clonotypes between healthy human individuals. This clone appeared once. It was 150 to 200 ng DNA, some 30,000 T cell genomes, that sorted-subset replicate PCRs used. Clones were read by immunoSEQ multiplex PCR, and TCRdb kept only the in-frame ones, dropping some. The sample gives 1,400,000 or so clones, 98% of which show up once; around 0.33% is in the top ten. The V and J ends lost 2 bases and 6 bases, in that order; junction bases with no gene match: 7. Germline CDR1 reads SGHTA; CDR2 reads FQGNSA. The CDR3 totals 15 residues.

The TCR sequence derives from a man aged 25 to 45 in good health. Material: naive CD4+ T cells sorted from blood. Subset: CD45RA+ positively selected. This rearrangement joins TRBV7-2 to TRBJ2-7, with 10 nucleotides matching TRBD2. The DNA for the CDR3 is TGTGCCAGCAGCTTATCGGCGGGGACTAGCGCCGAGCAGTACTTC. The encoded protein is CASSLSAGTSAEQYF.